Each of the 8 T cell receptor beta chains below was sequenced from the same sample in a study of blood T cell repertoires in COVID-19. TCRdb's table, derived via immunoSEQ multiplex PCR, lists solely in-frame clones and lacks some. Of under 200,000 clones listed, approximately 87% are singletons. Specimen: peripheral blood. The receptors were sampled from a woman aged 70 to 79 with COVID-19, enrolled during active disease.

The chain is built from TRBV13 and TRBJ2-7; the D gene is possibly TRBD1 (6 bases). The CDR3 is 16 residues long. The germline V and J ends were trimmed by 4 bases and 5 bases, with 21 bases remaining between them. The germline CDR1 and CDR2 sequences are PRHDT and FYEKMQ (reference sequence). This CDR3 reads CASSSGWAGDLDEQYF. The CDR3 DNA follows: TGTGCCAGCAGCTCTGGGTGGGCAGGGGATTTAGACGAGCAGTACTTC.

V gene TRBV19 combines with J gene TRBJ1-1; D not resolved. V was pared by 8 bases and J by 3 bases, with 7 bases between. In germline, CDR1 is LNHDA, CDR2 SQIVND (reference sequence). This CDR3 comprises 11 residues. DNA for the CDR3: TGTGCCAGTTCGTATTACACTGAAGCTTTCTTT. Residues: CASSYYTEAFF. The full variable domain, its missing parts supplied by reference TRBV19 and TRBJ1-1, is DGGITQSPKYLFRKEGQNVTLSCEQNLNHDAMYWYRQDPGQGLRLIYYSQIVNDFQKGDIAEGYSVSREKKESFPLTVTSAQKNPTAFYLCASSYYTEAFFGQGTRLTVV.

The CDR3 nucleotides are TGTGCCAGCCCTCTCAGGGGAACTAACACAGATACGCAGTATTTT. It is translated as CASPLRGTNTDTQYF. The rearrangement joins TRBV2 to TRBJ2-3; D possibly corresponds to TRBD1 (6 bases). The CDR3 length is 15 residues. V gave up 8 bases and J gave up 2 bases, with 17 bases separating them. Per germline, CDR1 SNHLY and CDR2 FYNNEI.

The J gene is TRBJ1-4, the V gene TRBV5-1; the match to TRBD1 covers 9 bases. The V gene's germline CDR1 is SGHRS and CDR2 YFSETQ. The CDR3 has 16 residues. V was pared by 0 bases and J by 4 bases, with 4 bases of the junction left unmatched. CDR3 in amino acids: CASSLVPGQGNEKLFF. CDR3 nucleotides: TGCGCCAGCAGCTTGGTACCGGGACAGGGTAATGAAAAACTGTTTTTT.

This chain connects TRBV18 to TRBJ2-3; TRBD1 agrees at 9 bases. After removal of 5 bases from V and 5 bases from J, the junction contained 5 bases not matched to a gene. The CDR3 runs to 14 residues. Germline CDR1 KGHSH, CDR2 LQKENI. In DNA form, the CDR3 reads TGTGCCAGCTCAGATACAGGGGGCAAAGATACGCAGTATTTT. Its protein product is CASSDTGGKDTQYF.

This clone has a handful of counts. The rearrangement uses TRBV5-6 and TRBJ1-1; D is unclear. Germline-derived CDR1 and CDR2 are SGHDT and YYEEEE. The V gene lost 2 bases and the J gene lost 5 bases, with 10 bases spanning the gap. The CDR3 has 13 residues. The CDR3 DNA is TGTGCCAGCAGCTTTACCCTGAGTACTGAAGCTTTCTTT. The encoded protein is CASSFTLSTEAFF.

The chain couples TRBV13 to TRBJ1-1; TRBD1 aligns across 9 bases. Germline trimming cut 5 bases from V and 1 base from J; bases unmatched to any gene: 5. Germline V CDR1 and CDR2: PRHDT, FYEKMQ (reference sequence). The length of the CDR3 is 15 residues. The CDR3 coding sequence is TGTGCCAGCAGCAAATGGGACAGGGCGAACACTGAAGCTTTCTTT. It codes for CASSKWDRANTEAFF.

V is TRBV28 and J is TRBJ1-2; the match to TRBD1 covers 9 bases. The CDR3 has 15 amino acids. J gave up 5 bases and V 3 bases, and 7 bases lay outside the gene matches. The germline V gene encodes CDR1 MDHEN and CDR2 SYDVKM. CDR3 protein: CASSFPDRGGYGYTF. CDR3 DNA sequence: TGTGCCAGCAGTTTCCCGGACAGGGGCGGTTATGGCTACACCTTC.